The following is a TCR beta chain sequence with its context. Individual cDNA molecules in this library carried unique molecular identifiers. One entry per CDR3 protein, called by TCRdb with MiXCR from the reads. Of 500 or so distinct CDR3 sequences listed, around three fifths are singletons. Trimming shortened V by 7 bases and J by 3 bases, and 15 bases separated the two germline ends. Germline CDR1 reads SQVTM; CDR2 reads ANQGSEA. This CDR3 has 13 amino acids. This sample was included in a study of human T cells and chemical hapten exposure. Treatment in this sample: therapeutic diphenylcyclopropenone sensitization with weekly scalp DPC.

This specimen was whole blood, taken before DPC sensitization or 2, 6, or about 24 weeks after (not recorded which). This TCR came from an adult with alopecia areata. Some clones in this sample may be carry-over from other donors' samples. This table probably holds off-target reads from a library built for another chain. The chain links TRBV29-1 to TRBJ2-5; the D is unclear. The CDR3 region is CSAVRSTEETQYF. Here the CDR3 DNA reads TGCAGCGCCGTTCGTTCTACTGAAGAGACCCAGTACTTC.